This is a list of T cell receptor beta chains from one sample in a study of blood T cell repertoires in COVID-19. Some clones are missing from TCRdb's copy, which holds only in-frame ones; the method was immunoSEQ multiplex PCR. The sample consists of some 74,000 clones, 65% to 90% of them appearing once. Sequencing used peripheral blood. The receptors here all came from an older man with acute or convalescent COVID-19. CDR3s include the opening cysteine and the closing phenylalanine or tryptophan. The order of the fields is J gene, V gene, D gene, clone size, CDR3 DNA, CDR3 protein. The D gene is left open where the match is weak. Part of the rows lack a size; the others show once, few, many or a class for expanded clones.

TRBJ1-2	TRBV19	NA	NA	TGTGCCACCCAACGTCGACAACAGGGTAACTATGGCTACACCTTC	CATQRRQQGNYGYTF
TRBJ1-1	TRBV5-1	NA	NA	TGCGCCAGCACCATCGGAGCAACGGGGACTGAAGCTTTCTTT	CASTIGATGTEAFF
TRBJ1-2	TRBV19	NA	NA	TGTGCCAGTAGCCCAACAGGGAACTATGGCTACACCTTC	CASSPTGNYGYTF
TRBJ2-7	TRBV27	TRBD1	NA	TGTGCCAGCAGTGCCCGACAGGGTAACTACGAGCAGTACTTC	CASSARQGNYEQYF
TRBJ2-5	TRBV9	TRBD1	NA	TGTGCCAGCAGCGTTCAGGGGGCCGGTGAGACCCAGTACTTC	CASSVQGAGETQYF
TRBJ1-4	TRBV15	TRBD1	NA	TGTGCCACCAGCAGAGATCCTGGAGTGGGACAGACTAATGAAAAACTGTTTTTT	CATSRDPGVGQTNEKLFF
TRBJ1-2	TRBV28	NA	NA	TGTGCCAGCAGTTTTGGTCCAGCTAACTATGGCTACACCTTC	CASSFGPANYGYTF
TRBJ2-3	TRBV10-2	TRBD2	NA	TGCGCCAGCAGTGATGATAGCGGGAGTGGTACAGATACGCAGTATTTT	CASSDDSGSGTDTQYF
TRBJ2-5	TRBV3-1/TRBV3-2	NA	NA	TGTGCCAGCAGCCTTATAGAGACCCAGTACTTC	CASSLIETQYF
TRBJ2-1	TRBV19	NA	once	TGTGCCAGTAGTCCCTACCAGAGGCGGGGTACCCAATACAATGAGCAGTTCTTC	CASSPYQRRGTQYNEQFF
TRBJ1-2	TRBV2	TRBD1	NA	TGTGCCAGCAGTAGACAGGGTGCCGTGGAATACAACTATGGCTACACCTTC	CASSRQGAVEYNYGYTF
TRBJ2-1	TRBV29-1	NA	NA	TGCAGCGTTGATAAAGTGGGGCAGGCTGAGCAGTTCTTC	CSVDKVGQAEQFF
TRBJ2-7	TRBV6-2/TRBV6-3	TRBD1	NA	TGTGCCAGCAGTTCCCGGACAGGGGGCGTCGAGCAGTACTTC	CASSSRTGGVEQYF